This TCR beta chain was sequenced for a study of cytomegalovirus exposure and HLA in healthy donors. Study-wide background: Of all 400 or so donors who were genotyped, under 90% belonged to the Caucasian-associated ancestry cluster.

The PCR made use of 60 Vbeta and 13 Jbeta primers. TCRdb keeps only in-frame clones here, not all; method: immunoSEQ multiplex PCR. The sample consists of 100,000 to 120,000 clones, about 80% of them appearing once. Broader study findings: Presence/absence results assume similar sequencing depth per donor, which may not hold.

Regarding this clone: Antigen: not known.

The V segment lost 3 bases and the J segment 5 bases; nucleotides outside the gene matches: 16. This CDR3 region has 17 residues. Looked up from germline, CDR1 is SQVTM and CDR2 is ANQGSEA. The clonotype comes from a woman in her fifties or sixties in good health and CMV-seropositive. Sequences were obtained from PBMCs. The V gene is TRBV29-1, the J gene TRBJ2-3, with 8 nucleotides matching TRBD2. The chain's CDR3 is CSVEGAQAGARGDTQYF. CDR3 in DNA: TGCAGCGTTGAGGGGGCCCAAGCGGGAGCTCGCGGAGATACGCAGTATTTT.